Listed below are T cell receptor beta chains from one sample, sequenced in a study of PD-L1 blockade in urothelial cancer. Sequencing was performed with immunoSEQ multiplex PCR; in TCRdb, only in-frame clones are kept and a portion is missing. The data show fewer than 65,000 clones, about 86% seen once. The source material was PBMCs, sampled around atezolizumab (anti-PD-L1) treatment. These TCRs come from a man between 70 and 80 years old with urothelial cancer. Both conserved end residues are part of each CDR3.

len | j_gene | v_gene | CDR3aa
15 | TRBJ2-7 | TRBV28 | CASSLQGEGGYEQYF
14 | TRBJ1-2 | TRBV18 | CASSAGTPNYGYTF
13 | TRBJ1-2 | TRBV2 | CASRGAAFYGYTF
15 | TRBJ2-5 | TRBV18 | CASSYTGQGLETQYF
16 | TRBJ2-7 | TRBV11-2 | CASSNRWDSPTDEQYF
13 | TRBJ1-2 | TRBV7-6 | CASSVRTGVGYTF
13 | TRBJ1-1 | TRBV30 | CAWLGDKFSEAFF
15 | TRBJ2-7 | TRBV9 | CASSVGDRVSYEQYF
15 | TRBJ1-2 | TRBV4-3 | CASSHSDRVVSGYTF
14 | TRBJ2-5 | TRBV2 | CASRREGGAETQYF
16 | TRBJ1-4 | TRBV4-3 | CASSYRQGVGEEKLFF
16 | TRBJ2-1 | TRBV10-3 | CAISESPSGGANEQFF
16 | TRBJ2-5 | TRBV5-1 | CASSLAGMLGGETQYF
13 | TRBJ2-1 | TRBV27 | CASSREPGLEQFF
13 | TRBJ1-2 | TRBV5-1 | CASREGVNYGYTF
17 | TRBJ2-6 | TRBV28 | CASSYRGASSGANVLTF
14 | TRBJ1-3 | TRBV11-1 | CASSFQGAGNTIYF
13 | TRBJ1-1 | TRBV28 | CASSLYRNTEAFF
12 | TRBJ2-1 | TRBV11-3 | CASSLEGAEQFF
14 | TRBJ1-5 | TRBV6-5 | CASRQTGRNQPQHF
14 | TRBJ2-7 | TRBV5-5 | CASSSGTDSYEQYF
16 | TRBJ2-1 | TRBV4-1 | CASSQASGSRNNEQFF
12 | TRBJ2-3 | TRBV7-2 | CASSPGVDTQYF
14 | TRBJ2-3 | TRBV5-1 | CASSLDRGTDTQYF
15 | TRBJ2-2 | TRBV7-2 | CASSFGTPYTGELFF
16 | TRBJ2-1 | TRBV6-6 | CASSYSTGQGVGEQFF
13 | TRBJ1-2 | TRBV7-9 | CASSLTGGRGYTF
15 | TRBJ1-1 | TRBV6-5 | CASRPPGQGNTEAFF
17 | TRBJ2-2 | TRBV4-2 | CASSQDGAGAITGELFF
16 | TRBJ2-3 | TRBV5-4 | CASSLGAGGPTDTQYF
14 | TRBJ1-4 | TRBV19 | CASSIAGRSEKLFF
14 | TRBJ1-1 | TRBV6-5 | CASRPTGSTTEAFF
15 | TRBJ1-3 | TRBV2 | CASSAITGAGNTIYF
13 | TRBJ1-5 | TRBV7-9 | CASSLRLDQPQHF
11 | TRBJ2-1 | TRBV5-1 | CASSLANEQFF
13 | TRBJ1-1 | TRBV9 | CASSVQGFGEAFF
15 | TRBJ1-4 | TRBV6-6 | CASKRTDSRSEKLFF
15 | TRBJ2-7 | TRBV6-1 | CASSESQGGSYEQYF
14 | TRBJ2-5 | TRBV29-1 | CSARGRGSIETQYF
15 | TRBJ2-5 | TRBV19 | CASSRQGVGEETQYF
14 | TRBJ2-2 | TRBV18 | CASSATIPVGELFF
15 | TRBJ2-7 | TRBV6-6 | CASRGTSGRSAEQYF
14 | TRBJ2-5 | TRBV5-1 | CASSRDRAQETQYF
15 | TRBJ1-6 | TRBV6-1 | CASSPPDGANSPLHF
13 | TRBJ1-2 | TRBV30 | CAWSARGGYGYTF
15 | TRBJ1-2 | TRBV5-8 | CASSLVTGGNYGYTF
15 | TRBJ2-1 | TRBV5-1 | CASSFGAGGYNEQFF
15 | TRBJ2-3 | TRBV29-1 | CSASPTSGRADTQYF
14 | TRBJ2-2 | TRBV2 | CASALAVGDGELFF